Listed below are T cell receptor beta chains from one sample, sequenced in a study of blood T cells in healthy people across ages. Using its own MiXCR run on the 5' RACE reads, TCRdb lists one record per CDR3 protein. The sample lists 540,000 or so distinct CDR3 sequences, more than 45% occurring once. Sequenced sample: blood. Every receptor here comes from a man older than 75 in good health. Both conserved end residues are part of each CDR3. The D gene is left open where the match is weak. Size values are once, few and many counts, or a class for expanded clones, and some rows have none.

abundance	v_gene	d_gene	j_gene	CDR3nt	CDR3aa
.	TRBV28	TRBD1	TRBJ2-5	TGTGCCAGCAGTCCGTTCGGACAGGGAGGCGAGACCCAGTACTTC	CASSPFGQGGETQYF
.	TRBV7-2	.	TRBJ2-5	TGTGCCAGCAGCTCAACGGAGGGGACCCAGTACTTC	CASSSTEGTQYF
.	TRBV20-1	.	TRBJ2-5	TGCAGTGCTAGTCTCTTGGAGACCCAGTACTTC	CSASLLETQYF
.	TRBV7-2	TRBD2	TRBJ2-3	TGTGCCAGCAGCTTGGCTAGCGGGGGGGCAATAGATACGCAGTATTTT	CASSLASGGAIDTQYF
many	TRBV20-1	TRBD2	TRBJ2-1	TGCAGTGCTAGCGGGGGGGCCAATGAGCAGTTCTTC	CSASGGANEQFF
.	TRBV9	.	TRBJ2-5	TGTGCCAGCAGCGCAGGACGGTTTTGGGTTGGGCAGTACTTC	CASSAGRFWVGQYF
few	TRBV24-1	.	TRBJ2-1	TGTGCCACCAGTGATTTGCGGGTGGGCCCGCAGTTCTTC	CATSDLRVGPQFF
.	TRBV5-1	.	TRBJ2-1	TGCGCCAGCGGAGAGGGGGGACACCAAGAGACCCAGTTCTTC	CASGEGGHQETQFF
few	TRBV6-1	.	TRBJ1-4	TGTGCCAGCAACCAGCCGGTGGGGAGCGGGAGGGAGGGAGAGAATGAAAAACTGTTTTTT	CASNQPVGSGREGENEKLFF
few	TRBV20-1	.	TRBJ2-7	TGCAGTGCTAGAGCGGCAGCCCATTTCTACGAGCAGTACTTC	CSARAAAHFYEQYF
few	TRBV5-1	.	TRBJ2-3	TGCGCCAGCAGCTTGGACAGACCAGGCACAGATACGCAGTATTTT	CASSLDRPGTDTQYF
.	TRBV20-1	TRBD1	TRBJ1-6	TGCAGTGCCAGACAGGGTGGTTCACCCCTCCACTTT	CSARQGGSPLHF
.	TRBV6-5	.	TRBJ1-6	TGTGCCAACAGTTACCTTAATTCACCCCTCCACTTT	CANSYLNSPLHF
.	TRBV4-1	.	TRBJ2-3	TGCGCCAGCAGCCAAGAGGGGCACCCAGGGAGCACAGATACGCAGTATTTT	CASSQEGHPGSTDTQYF
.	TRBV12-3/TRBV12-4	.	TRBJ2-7	TGTGCCAGCAGTCCCCCGGCAGGGAGGACCTACGAGCAGTACTTC	CASSPPAGRTYEQYF
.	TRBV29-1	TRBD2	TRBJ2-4	TGCAGCGTTGAACTAGCGGGTGAGCAGTACTTC	CSVELAGEQYF
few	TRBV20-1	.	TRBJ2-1	TGCAGTGCCATTTCGACCGGGACACCAATCAATGAGCAGTTCTTC	CSAISTGTPINEQFF
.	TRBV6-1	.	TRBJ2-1	TGTGCCAGCACCGAGAGGAGACAGATAAGGAATGAGCAGTTCTTC	CASTERRQIRNEQFF
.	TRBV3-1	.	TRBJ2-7	TGTGCCAGCAGCCAAGACTTTAGCTCCTACGAGCAGTACTTC	CASSQDFSSYEQYF
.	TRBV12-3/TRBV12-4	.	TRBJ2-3	TGTGCCAGCACCCCCGACGGGGCTAGCACAGATACGCAGTATTTT	CASTPDGASTDTQYF
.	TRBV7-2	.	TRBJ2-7	TGTGCCAGCAGCTTAAATGGGGGAGGCGCCTACGAGCAGTACTTC	CASSLNGGGAYEQYF
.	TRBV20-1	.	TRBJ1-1	TGCAGTGCTAGGTTAATGGGACATCGGGCTTTCTTT	CSARLMGHRAFF
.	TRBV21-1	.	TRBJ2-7	TGTGCCAGCAGCAATCGGGGGGAGGCCCCGCCTTACGAGCAGTACTTC	CASSNRGEAPPYEQYF
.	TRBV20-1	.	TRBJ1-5	TGCAGTGCTAGATTGGAGGTGGGCTATAGCAATCAGCCCCAGCATTTT	CSARLEVGYSNQPQHF
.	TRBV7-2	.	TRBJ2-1	TGTGCCAGCAGCTTAGCGCCGGGTCCCTCGAATGAGCAGTTCTTC	CASSLAPGPSNEQFF
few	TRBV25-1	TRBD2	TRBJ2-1	TGTGCCAGCAGCCCTTGGCGGGGGACCAACAACAATGAGCAGTTCTTC	CASSPWRGTNNNEQFF
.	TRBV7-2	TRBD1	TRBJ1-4	TGTGCCAGCAGCTCCGGGACAGGGGTTGAAAAACTGTTTTTT	CASSSGTGVEKLFF
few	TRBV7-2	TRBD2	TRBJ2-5	TGTGCCAGCCAACTAGCGGGGGGGTACAATGAGCAGTACTTC	CASQLAGGYNEQYF